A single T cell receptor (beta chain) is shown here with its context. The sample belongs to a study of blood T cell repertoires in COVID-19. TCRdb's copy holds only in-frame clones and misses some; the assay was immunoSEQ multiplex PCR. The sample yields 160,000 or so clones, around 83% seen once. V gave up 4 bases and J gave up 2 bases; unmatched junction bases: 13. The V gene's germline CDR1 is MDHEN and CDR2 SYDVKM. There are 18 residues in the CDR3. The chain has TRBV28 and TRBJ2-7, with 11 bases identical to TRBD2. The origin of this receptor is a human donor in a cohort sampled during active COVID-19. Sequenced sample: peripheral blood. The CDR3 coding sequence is TGTGCCAGCAGTTCCCGGGTAGCGGGAGGGTCATTCCCCTACGAGCAGTACTTC. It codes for CASSSRVAGGSFPYEQYF.